This TCR beta chain emerged from a study of blood T cells in healthy people across ages. The study's findings and limits: Using unsorted PBMCs precluded a conclusive naive versus antigen-experienced comparison.

Germline V gene data show CDR1 as ENHRY and CDR2 as SYGVKD. The CDR3 is made up of 12 amino acids. Trimming took off 6 bases at V and 5 bases at J, with 9 bases between the two ends. Concerning this clonotype itself: Its antigen is not identified.

For the second PCR, which ran for about 6 to 11 cycles, a sample-barcoded 5' primer and a J-beta primer mix were used. The template-switch adaptor was a 5' adaptor with 12 random nucleotides. It tagged each cDNA molecule. Samples each returned at least 2.5 million CDR3-containing paired-end reads. MiXCR, applied by TCRdb to the 5' RACE reads, yields one record per CDR3 protein. The sample holds over 500,000 distinct CDR3 sequences, under 65% seen once. This TCR was sampled from a woman older than 75 in good health. The J gene is TRBJ2-3, the V gene TRBV10-3; D unresolved. The sequenced sample consisted of blood. The CDR3 DNA reads as TGTGCCATCAGGGGCGATGGAGATACGCAGTATTTT. Encoded protein: CAIRGDGDTQYF.